Presented here are 6 T cell receptor beta chains from one specimen sequenced in a study of T-cell memory formation after mild COVID-19. TCRdb re-called the 5' RACE reads with MiXCR, one entry per CDR3 protein. The sample yields about 350,000 distinct CDR3 sequences, over 13% seen once. Sequenced input: PBMCs or a T cell subset sorted from them (not recorded which). Receptors were obtained from a man between 18 and 35 years old who had mild COVID-19 (a few samples of this study predate the infection). Cell type and time point are not known.

This clonotype appeared a few times. The J gene is TRBJ2-5, the V gene TRBV11-2; D remains unclear. In germline, CDR1 is SGHAT, CDR2 FQNNGV. Trimming took off 3 bases at V and 6 bases at J, with 8 bases between the two ends. The CDR3 consists of 12 residues. CDR3 DNA sequence: TGTGCCAGCAGCTTCGGTGGTCAGACCCAGTACTTC. This gives the protein CASSFGGQTQYF.

Only a few counts were recorded for this clonotype. V is TRBV29-1 and J is TRBJ2-7; D remains unclear. Germline V gene sequence: CDR1 SQVTM, CDR2 ANQGSEA. Trimming took off 4 bases at V and 2 bases at J, with 9 bases between the two ends. The CDR3 sequence is 12 residues long. The CDR3 is CSVGPETYEQYF. CDR3 bases: TGCAGCGTTGGCCCCGAAACCTACGAGCAGTACTTC.

This chain connects TRBV4-3 to TRBJ1-6, with TRBD1 identical over 8 bases. The J segment lost 7 bases and the V segment lost 4 bases, leaving 6 bases of the junction unmatched. Germline CDR1 reads LGHNA; CDR2 reads YSLEER. This CDR3 contains 15 residues. The DNA of the CDR3 is TGCGCCAGCAGCCGCGGACAGGGCGTGAATTCACCCCTCCACTTT. Residues: CASSRGQGVNSPLHF.

The chain combines TRBV5-1 with TRBJ1-1; 8 nucleotides line up with TRBD1. Losses at the gene ends were 4 bases for V and 0 bases for J; bases not matched to a gene: 8. CDR3 length: 16 residues. The germline V gene has CDR1 SGHRS and CDR2 YFSETQ. CDR3 coding DNA: TGCGCCAGCAGCCGCTACAGGGGGAAGGTGAACACTGAAGCTTTCTTT. It encodes CASSRYRGKVNTEAFF. Full variable domain (rest looked up from reference TRBV5-1 and TRBJ1-1): KAGVTQTPRYLIKTRGQQVTLSCSPISGHRSVSWYQQTPGQGLQFLFEYFSETQRNKGNFPGRFSGRQFSNSRSEMNVSTLELGDSALYLCASSRYRGKVNTEAFFGQGTRLTVV.

In its sample, this clonotype was seen many times. J is TRBJ2-1 and V is TRBV4-3; D might be TRBD1 (6 bases). CDR3 length equals 14 residues. V gave up 3 bases and J gave up 5 bases, with 11 bases separating them. CDR1 and CDR2 (germline): LGHNA, YSLEER. CDR3 nucleotide sequence: TGCGCCAGCAGCCAGGGGGCGCCGAACAATGAGCAGTTCTTC. This gives the protein CASSQGAPNNEQFF.

This clonotype was observed a handful of times. The J gene is TRBJ2-5, the V gene TRBV4-1; maybe TRBD2 (5 bases). CDR3 size: 13 residues. Trimming took off 1 base at V and 5 bases at J, with 8 bases between the two ends. Germline-derived CDR1 and CDR2 are MGHRA and YSYEKL. In DNA, the CDR3 is TGCGCCAGCAGCCAAGTTACGGGGGAGACCCAGTACTTC. Translating it yields CASSQVTGETQYF.